The 2 T cell receptor beta chains presented below share a single source sample, sequenced in a study of T-cell memory formation after mild COVID-19. TCRdb re-called the 5' RACE reads with MiXCR, one entry per CDR3 protein. The sample holds 450,000 to 650,000 distinct CDR3 sequences, over 15% seen once. The sequencing input was PBMCs or a T cell subset sorted from them (not recorded which). The source is an adult woman who had mild COVID-19 (a few samples of this study predate the infection). Cell type and time point are not known.

This chain joins TRBV5-4 and TRBJ2-7; 9 bases are shared with TRBD1. J gave up 3 bases and V 4 bases, and 17 bases lay outside the gene matches. CDR1 is SGHNT, CDR2 YYREEE, per germline (reference sequence). The CDR3 has 18 residues. CDR3 protein: CASSLGRENRGPFYEQYF. The CDR3 DNA reads TGTGCCAGCAGCCTTGGTAGAGAAAACAGGGGGCCTTTCTACGAGCAGTACTTC.

This clonotype was counted between two and nine times. The V call is TRBV20-1, the J call TRBJ1-5; possible D gene TRBD1, 6 bases. This CDR3 contains 15 residues. V lost 6 bases, J lost 2 bases, and 17 bases lay in between. CDR1 is DFQATT and CDR2 is SNEGSKA in the germline V gene (reference sequence). The CDR3 reads CSARPGEGGNQPQHF. CDR3 in DNA: TGCAGTGCCCGGCCAGGGGAGGGCGGCAATCAGCCCCAGCATTTT.